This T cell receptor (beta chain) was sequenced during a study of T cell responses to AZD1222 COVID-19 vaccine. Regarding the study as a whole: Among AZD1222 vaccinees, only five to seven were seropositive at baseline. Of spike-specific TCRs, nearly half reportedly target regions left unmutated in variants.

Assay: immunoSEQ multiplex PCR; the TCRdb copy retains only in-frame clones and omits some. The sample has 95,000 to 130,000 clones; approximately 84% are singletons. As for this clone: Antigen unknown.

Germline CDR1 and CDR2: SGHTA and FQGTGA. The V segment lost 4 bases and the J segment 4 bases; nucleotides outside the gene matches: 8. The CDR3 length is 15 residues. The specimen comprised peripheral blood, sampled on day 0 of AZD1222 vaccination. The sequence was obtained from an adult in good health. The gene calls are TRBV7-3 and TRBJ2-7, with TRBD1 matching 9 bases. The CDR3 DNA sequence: TGTGCCAGCAGCTACACAGGGGGCGGAAGATACGAGCAGTACTTC. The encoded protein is CASSYTGGGRYEQYF. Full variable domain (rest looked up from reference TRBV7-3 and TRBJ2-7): GAGVSQTPSNKVTEKGKYVELRCDPISGHTALYWYRQSLGQGPEFLIYFQGTGAADDSGLPNDRFFAVRPEGSVSTLKIQRTERGDSAVYLCASSYTGGGRYEQYFGPGTRLTVT.